The entry that follows covers one T cell receptor beta chain sequence. This record comes from a study of blood T cell repertoires in COVID-19. On the study more broadly: The origin of the acute and convalescent COVID-19 samples was the United States, Italy and Spain.

Per germline, CDR1 MNHEY and CDR2 SVGEGT. The CDR3 is made up of 16 amino acids. V was pared by 1 base and J by 4 bases, with 14 bases between. Data came from immunoSEQ multiplex PCR; TCRdb stores just in-frame clones and leaves some out. The sample comprises a few hundred thousand clones, 80% to 90% of which are singletons, and roughly 8.7% rests with the top ten. The TCR comes from a middle-aged man with active or convalescent COVID-19. The chain has TRBV6-2 or TRBV6-3 and TRBJ2-1, with TRBD1 as a possible D gene (5 bases). The sample taken for sequencing was peripheral blood. The CDR3 reads CASSYYSNQGYNEQFF. The CDR3 DNA follows: TGTGCCAGCAGTTACTACTCGAATCAGGGTTACAATGAGCAGTTCTTC.